The TCR beta chain described here comes from a study of PD-L1 blockade in urothelial cancer. Losses at the gene ends were 2 bases for V and 7 bases for J; bases not matched to a gene: 9. There are 15 residues in the CDR3. From germline, CDR1 is LNHNV and CDR2 YYDKDF (reference sequence). Sample time point: peripheral blood 6 weeks after treatment start. Libraries were prepared by immunoSEQ multiplex PCR; TCRdb keeps only in-frame clonotypes and omits some of them. The table includes about 29,000 clones, under 90% detected once. J is TRBJ2-7 and V is TRBV15, with TRBD1 identical over 9 bases. The source was PBMCs, collected around atezolizumab (anti-PD-L1) treatment. This TCR came from an older man with urothelial cancer. The CDR3 protein is CATSRPRGQGVEQYF. Written as DNA, the CDR3 is TGTGCCACCAGCAGACCCCGGGGACAGGGAGTAGAGCAGTACTTC.